The entry that follows covers one T cell receptor (beta chain) sequence. Its antigen is undetermined. These data originate in a study of T-cell memory formation after mild COVID-19. Using its own MiXCR run on the 5' RACE reads, TCRdb lists one record per CDR3 protein. The top ten hold 12% of the sample, which has about 620,000 distinct CDR3 sequences, roughly 18% seen once. Whole-study findings and limits: Contracting clones from day 15 to 85 showed balanced CD4/CD8; later expanders favored CD4+.

The CDR3 covers 15 residues. Per the germline V gene, CDR1 is SGHRS and CDR2 is YFSETQ. J lost 1 base, V lost 3 bases, and 4 bases had no gene match. The receptor's source is an adult woman who had mild COVID-19 (a few samples of this study predate the infection). Cell type and time point are not known. The sample was PBMCs or a T cell subset sorted from them (not recorded which). This sequence joins TRBV5-1 and TRBJ2-5; 9 bases are shared with TRBD1. The CDR3 DNA reads TGCGCCAGCAGCTCGGGACAGGGTTCCCAAGAGACCCAGTACTTC. Translating gives CASSSGQGSQETQYF.